These 10 T cell receptor beta chains were all obtained from the same sample, sequenced in a study of T cells in tumors after PD-1 blockade. The repertoire was sequenced with immunoSEQ multiplex PCR; TCRdb's copy has only in-frame clones and lacks some. The sample shows 13,000 to 15,000 clones, roughly 70% of them seen only once. Material: tumor tissue, obtained after anti-PD-1 treatment. Receptor source: a human donor with cutaneous squamous cell carcinoma.

The genes are TRBV18 and TRBJ1-1, with a tentative D call TRBD1 (5 bases). The V gene lost 3 bases and the J gene lost 3 bases, with 14 bases spanning the gap. Germline V lookup: CDR1 KGHSH, CDR2 LQKENI. The CDR3 runs 15 residues. The CDR3 nucleotides are TGTGCCAGCTCACCCAATAGGGGAAAGGACACTGAAGCTTTCTTT. Translating it yields CASSPNRGKDTEAFF.

The CDR3 sequence is CATGTHGDEQFF. CDR3 bases: TGTGCCACCGGGACTCACGGGGATGAGCAGTTCTTC. The chain carries TRBV11-2 and TRBJ2-1, with D possibly TRBD2 on 6 matching bases. Looked up from germline, CDR1 is SGHAT and CDR2 is FQNNGV. Trimming took 10 bases from V and 8 from J, leaving 15 bases between them. The CDR3 totals 12 residues. Using reference TRBV11-2 and TRBJ2-1 for the parts outside the CDR3, the full variable domain is EAGVAQSPRYKIIEKRQSVAFWCNPISGHATLYWYQQILGQGPKLLIQFQNNGVVDDSQLPKDRFSAERLKGVDSTLKIQPAKLEDSAVYLCATGTHGDEQFFGPGTRLTVL.

The chain couples TRBV5-4 to TRBJ2-5; TRBD2 aligns across 7 bases. The CDR3 is 14 amino acids. V lost 4 bases, J lost 2 bases, and 5 bases stayed unmatched. The germline CDR1 and CDR2 sequences are SGHNT and YYREEE (reference sequence). The CDR3 loop reads CASSLRLAQETQYF. In DNA form, the CDR3 reads TGTGCCAGCAGCCTGCGACTAGCACAAGAGACCCAGTACTTC.

CDR3 protein: CASSYDAGRYEQYF. CDR3 in DNA: TGTGCCAGCAGTTACGACGCAGGGCGCTACGAGCAGTACTTC. V usage is TRBV6-6 and J usage is TRBJ2-7; D may be TRBD1 (5 bases). Germline V CDR1 and CDR2: MNHNY, SVGAGI (reference sequence). The CDR3 runs to 14 residues. V shed 2 bases and J shed 3 bases, with 11 bases lying between them.

The chain combines TRBV21-1 with TRBJ2-1; whether TRBD2, the table's D call, matches the DNA was not checked. TRBV21-1 is assigned pseudogene status. The CDR3 totals 15 residues. The CDR3: CASSNVAESYNEQFF. For the CDR3, the DNA is TGTGCCAGCAGCAATGTAGCGGAGTCCTACAATGAGCAGTTCTTC.

The chain recombines TRBV10-2 with TRBJ2-7; 7 bases agree with TRBD1. This CDR3 contains 15 residues. V gave up 7 bases and J gave up 0 bases; unmatched junction bases: 9. The V gene's germline CDR1 is WSHSY and CDR2 SAAADI. The CDR3 is CASTRTGLSSYEQYF. DNA for the CDR3: TGCGCCAGCACCCGGACAGGCCTCAGCTCCTACGAGCAGTACTTC.

The rearrangement links TRBV4-2 to TRBJ1-4, with D uncertain. CDR1 is LGHNA, CDR2 YNFKEQ, per germline. CDR3 length equals 16 residues. The V end lost 3 bases, the J end lost 0 bases, and 11 bases lay between the germline ends. CDR3 in amino acids: CASSQAVLATNEKLFF. CDR3 bases: TGTGCCAGCAGCCAGGCTGTCCTTGCAACTAATGAAAAACTGTTTTTT.

The V and J genes are TRBV6-6 and TRBJ2-2, with 8 bases fitting TRBD2. The CDR3 length is 17 residues. The V gene end was trimmed by 5 bases and the J gene end by 0 bases; junction bases not matched to a gene: 8. Per the germline V gene, CDR1 is MNHNY and CDR2 is SVGAGI (reference sequence). This CDR3 reads CASSLLAGTPNTGELFF. The CDR3 DNA sequence: TGTGCCAGCAGTCTCTTAGCGGGGACTCCGAACACCGGGGAGCTGTTTTTT.

This chain links TRBV15 with TRBJ2-7; perhaps TRBD2 as D (6 bases). This CDR3 is 15 amino acids long. CDR1 is LNHNV and CDR2 is YYDKDF in the germline V gene (reference sequence). V gave up 2 bases and J gave up 0 bases, with 11 bases separating them. CDR3 sequence (DNA): TGTGCCACCAGCAGATCCGGGAGCAGCTCCTACGAGCAGTACTTC. This encodes CATSRSGSSSYEQYF.

This clone turned up a few times. V usage is TRBV6-1 and J usage is TRBJ1-1; 10 bases align to TRBD1. The trim removed 6 bases at V and 5 bases at J, leaving 6 bases unmatched. CDR3 length: 14 amino acids. CDR1 and CDR2 (germline): MNHNS, SASEGT. CDR3 loop: CASSQRQGATEAFF. CDR3 DNA sequence: TGTGCCAGCAGCCAGCGACAGGGGGCTACTGAAGCTTTCTTT.